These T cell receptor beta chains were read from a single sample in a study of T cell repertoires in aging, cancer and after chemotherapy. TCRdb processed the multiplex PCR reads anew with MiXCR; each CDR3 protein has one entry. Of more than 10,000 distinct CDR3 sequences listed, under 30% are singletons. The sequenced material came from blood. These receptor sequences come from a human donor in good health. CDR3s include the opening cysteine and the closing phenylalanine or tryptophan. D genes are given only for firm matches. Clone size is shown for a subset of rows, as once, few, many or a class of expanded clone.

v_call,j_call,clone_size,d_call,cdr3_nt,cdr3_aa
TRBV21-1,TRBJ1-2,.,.,TGTGCCAGCAGCAAAGGGGCCCAGAACTATGGCTACACCTTC,CASSKGAQNYGYTF
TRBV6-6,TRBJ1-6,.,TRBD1,TGTGCCAGCAGTTACAGGAGACAGGGGAATTCACCCCTCCACTTT,CASSYRRQGNSPLHF
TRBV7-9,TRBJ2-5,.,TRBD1,TGTGCCAGCAGCCGGGACAGGGCCCAAGAGACCCAGTACTTC,CASSRDRAQETQYF
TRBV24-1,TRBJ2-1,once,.,TGTGCCACCAGTGATTTGTGGGGGGTGCAGTTCTTC,CATSDLWGVQFF
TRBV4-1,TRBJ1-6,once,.,TGCGCCAGCAGCCAAGCTCAGGACTTTTCCTGGGTTTCACCCCTCCACTTT,CASSQAQDFSWVSPLHF
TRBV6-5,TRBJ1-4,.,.,TGTGCCAGCAGGAATCAGGGGAGGGGTAATGAAAAACTGTTTTTT,CASRNQGRGNEKLFF
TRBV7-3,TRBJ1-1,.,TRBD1,TGTGCCAGCAGCCCGACAGGGGGCACTGAAGCTTTCTTT,CASSPTGGTEAFF
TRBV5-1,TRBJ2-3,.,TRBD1,TGCGCCAGCAGCCCGACAGGGAAAAGCACAGATACGCAGTATTTT,CASSPTGKSTDTQYF
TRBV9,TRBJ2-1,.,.,TGTGCCAGCAGCGGCGGCGGGACCCCCGTTGAGGGTGAGCAGTTCTTC,CASSGGGTPVEGEQFF
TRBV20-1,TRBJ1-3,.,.,TGCAGTGCTAGAGGGGATGCTGGAAACACCATATATTTT,CSARGDAGNTIYF
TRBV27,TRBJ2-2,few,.,TGTGCCAGCAGTTTATATGGGGGCGAGAACACCGGGGAGCTGTTTTTT,CASSLYGGENTGELFF
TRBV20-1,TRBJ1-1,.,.,TGCAGTGCTTTTAAGGTGGGGGGGGAAGCTTTCTTT,CSAFKVGGEAFF
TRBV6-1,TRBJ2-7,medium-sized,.,TGTGCCAGCACCGGGGGCCTAAGCTCCTACGAGCAGTACTTC,CASTGGLSSYEQYF
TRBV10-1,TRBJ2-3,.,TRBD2,TGCGCCAGCAATCCCGGGACTAGCGGGGGAGCTAGCACTGATACGCAGTATTTT,CASNPGTSGGASTDTQYF
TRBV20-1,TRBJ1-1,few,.,TGCAGTGCTAGAGATACAATAAGACATAGGGCTTTCTTT,CSARDTIRHRAFF
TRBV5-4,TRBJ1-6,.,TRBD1,TGTGCCAGCAGCGCCGGGACAGGGTTATCACCCCTCCACTTT,CASSAGTGLSPLHF
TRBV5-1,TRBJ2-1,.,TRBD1,TGCGCCAGCAGGGTAGGACAGGGACGGGTCAATGAGCAGTTCTTC,CASRVGQGRVNEQFF
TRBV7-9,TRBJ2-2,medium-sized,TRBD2,TGTGCCAGCAGCTTATACCTAGCGGGAACGAACACCGGGGAGCTGTTTTTT,CASSLYLAGTNTGELFF
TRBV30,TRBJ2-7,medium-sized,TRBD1,TGTGCCTGGAGGGGGACGACAGGGCCCAGTTACGAGCAGTACTTC,CAWRGTTGPSYEQYF
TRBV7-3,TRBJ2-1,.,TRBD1,TGTGCCAGCAGCGCACCGGGACAGGGGCCCCTAACGGGTAGCTCCTACAATGAGCAGTTCTTC,CASSAPGQGPLTGSSYNEQFF
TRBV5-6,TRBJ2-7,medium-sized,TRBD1,TGTGCCACTAAACGGAGACAGGGGCAGTACGAGCAGTACTTC,CATKRRQGQYEQYF
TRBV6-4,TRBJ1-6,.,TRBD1,TGTGCCCCCACCGGGACAGGTAATTCACCCCTCCACTTT,CAPTGTGNSPLHF
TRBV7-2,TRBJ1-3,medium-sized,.,TGTGCCAGCAGCATGATTAGCTGGGACGGCTGGCTTGGAAACACCATATATTTT,CASSMISWDGWLGNTIYF
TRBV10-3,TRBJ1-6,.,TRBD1,TGTGCCATTGCCCGGGACAGAAATTCACCCCTCCACTTT,CAIARDRNSPLHF
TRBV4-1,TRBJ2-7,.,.,TGCGCCAGCAGCCAAGGCAGGGGACTCTACGAGCAGTACTTC,CASSQGRGLYEQYF
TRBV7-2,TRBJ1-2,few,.,TGTGCCAGCAGCCTAAGAGGGGCAGGGGTACGCTATGGCTACACCTTC,CASSLRGAGVRYGYTF
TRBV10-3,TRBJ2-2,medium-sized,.,TGTGCCATCAGTGAGTCGACGGGGGATGGGGAGCTGTTTTTT,CAISESTGDGELFF
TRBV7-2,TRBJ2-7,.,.,TGTGCCAGCAGCTCCTCAGGTTCGTCCTACGAGCAGTACTTC,CASSSSGSSYEQYF
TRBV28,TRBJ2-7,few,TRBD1,TGTGCCACCCAGGGATCGGCAGGGGGCTCCTACGAGCAGTACTTC,CATQGSAGGSYEQYF
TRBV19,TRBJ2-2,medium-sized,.,TGTGCCAGTAGTCCGGACTACTACACCGGGGAGCTGTTTTTT,CASSPDYYTGELFF
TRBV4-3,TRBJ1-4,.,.,TGCGCCAGCAGCCAAGGGGGGCTAGAAAAACTGTTTTTT,CASSQGGLEKLFF
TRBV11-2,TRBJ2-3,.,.,TGTGCCAGCAGCTCCCAGGGAACGAATACGCAGTATTTT,CASSSQGTNTQYF
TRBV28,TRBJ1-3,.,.,TGTGCCAGCAGTAAGGGGGGAGCCGGAAACACCATATATTTT,CASSKGGAGNTIYF
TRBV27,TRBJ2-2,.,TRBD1,TGTGCCAGCAGTTTTCGAAGGACAGGGGGTGGAACCGGGGAGCTGTTTTTT,CASSFRRTGGGTGELFF
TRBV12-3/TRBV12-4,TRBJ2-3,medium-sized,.,TGTGCCAGCAGTGTGGAACGCCGCACAGATACGCAGTATTTT,CASSVERRTDTQYF
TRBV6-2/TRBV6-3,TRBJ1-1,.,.,TGTGCCAGCAGTTTAAGGCCATTCACTGAAGCTTTCTTT,CASSLRPFTEAFF
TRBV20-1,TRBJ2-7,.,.,TGCAGTGCTAGAGATCCGGAGACGGTCTCCTACGAGCAGTACTTC,CSARDPETVSYEQYF
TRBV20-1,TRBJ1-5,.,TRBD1,TGCAGTGCTAGAGGTGGACAGGGATACCAGCCCCAGCATTTT,CSARGGQGYQPQHF
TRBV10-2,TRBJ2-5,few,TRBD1,TGCGCCAGCAGCGGCTGGGACAGTTCTTGGGCGGGCCAGTACTTC,CASSGWDSSWAGQYF
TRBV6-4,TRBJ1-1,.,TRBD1,TGTGCCAGCAGTGAACAGGGGGGCACTGAAGCTTTCTTT,CASSEQGGTEAFF
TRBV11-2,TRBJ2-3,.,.,TGTGCCAGCAGCTTAGGGGCACGCCGGGACACAGATACGCAGTATTTT,CASSLGARRDTDTQYF
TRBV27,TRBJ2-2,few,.,TGTGCCAGCAGTTTAACCCATCCGAACACCGGGGAGCTGTTTTTT,CASSLTHPNTGELFF
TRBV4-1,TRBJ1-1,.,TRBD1,TGCGCCAGCAGGCCCGGGACAGGGGGTGAAGCTTTCTTT,CASRPGTGGEAFF
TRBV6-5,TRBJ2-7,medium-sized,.,TGTGCCAGCAAGCCTGCCCGGGATACCGAGCAGTACTTC,CASKPARDTEQYF